The 18 T cell receptor beta chains presented below share a single source sample, sequenced in a study of blood T cell repertoires in COVID-19. Here immunoSEQ multiplex PCR was the method, and the copy in TCRdb shows in-frame clones only, minus some. This table has 150,000 to 200,000 clones, under 90% appearing once. Sequenced material: peripheral blood. The receptors shown here come from a human donor in a cohort sampled during active COVID-19.

J is TRBJ2-2 and V is TRBV5-4; unclear D gene. Trimming stripped 0 bases from V and 5 bases from J, with 8 bases between. The CDR3 runs to 14 residues. The germline CDR1 and CDR2 sequences are SGHNT and YYREEE (reference sequence). CDR3 protein: CASSLGGMTGELFF. In DNA, the CDR3 is TGTGCCAGCAGCTTGGGCGGTATGACCGGGGAGCTGTTTTTT.

The J gene is TRBJ2-2, the V gene TRBV15, with 9 bases fitting TRBD1. V lost 6 bases, J lost 7 bases, and 9 bases stayed unmatched. Germline V gives CDR1 LNHNV, CDR2 YYDKDF (reference sequence). There are 15 residues in the CDR3. In nucleotides, the CDR3 is TGTGCCACCAGTCCGGACAGGGGAAGGATCGGGGAGCTGTTTTTT. Amino acids: CATSPDRGRIGELFF. Supplemented by reference TRBV15 and TRBJ2-2, the full variable domain reads DAMVIQNPRYQVTQFGKPVTLSCSQTLNHNVMYWYQQKSSQAPKLLFHYYDKDFNNEADTPDNFQSRRPNTSFCFLDIRSPGLGDTAMYLCATSPDRGRIGELFFGEGSRLTVL.

The chain has TRBV3-1 (or the pseudogene TRBV3-2) and TRBJ2-3; 7 bases are a match to TRBD2. J lost 5 bases, V lost 1 base, and 12 bases had no gene match. Looked up from germline, CDR1 is LGHDT and CDR2 is YNNKEL (reference sequence). The CDR3 runs 17 residues. CDR3 nucleotides: TGTGCCAGCAGCCAAGCCTCGGGCGGGGGAAGTGGAGATACGCAGTATTTT. Encoded protein: CASSQASGGGSGDTQYF.

The chain joins TRBV11-3 to TRBJ1-2; 8 nucleotides match TRBD1. V trimming: 5 bases; J trimming: 7 bases; junction bases outside the gene matches: 12. The CDR3 loop spans 15 amino acids. Germline CDR1 reads SGHNT; CDR2 reads YENEEA. CDR3 sequence reads: CASSTDRVGLGGYTF. In nucleotides, the CDR3 is TGTGCCAGCAGCACGGACAGGGTGGGTCTGGGTGGCTACACCTTC.

This chain links TRBV5-6 with TRBJ2-2, with 14 bases identical to TRBD2. The CDR3 has 17 amino acids. V lost 1 base, J lost 6 bases, and 5 bases stayed unmatched. Germline V gene sequence: CDR1 SGHDT, CDR2 YYEEEE. The CDR3 sequence is CASSLQWTSGGSGELFF. In DNA, the CDR3 is TGTGCCAGCAGCTTGCAGTGGACTAGCGGGGGGTCCGGGGAGCTGTTTTTT.

Worth noting for this clone: The sample has other DNA sequences that encode this CDR3 too. The genes are TRBV5-1 and TRBJ2-5, with TRBD1 matching 8 bases. Germline CDR1 is SGHRS and CDR2 is YFSETQ. The J segment lost 1 base and the V segment lost 4 bases, leaving 3 bases of the junction unmatched. The CDR3 extends over 14 amino acids. CDR3: CASSPGQGQETQYF. DNA for the CDR3: TGCGCCAGCAGCCCTGGACAGGGCCAAGAGACCCAGTACTTC.

This chain connects TRBV9 to TRBJ1-5; TRBD1 agrees at 7 bases. The CDR3 has 14 residues. Germline values: CDR1 SGDLS, CDR2 YYNGEE. V was pared by 3 bases and J by 5 bases, with 5 bases of the junction left unmatched. The CDR3, as DNA: TGTGCCAGCAGCGCCGACAGGGAAGATCAGCCCCAGCATTTT. Translating it yields CASSADREDQPQHF.

This chain connects TRBV29-1 to TRBJ2-6, with 8 positions matching TRBD1. Germline V CDR1 and CDR2: SQVTM, ANQGSEA. V lost 5 bases and J lost 0; bases outside the gene matches: 12. The CDR3 consists of 18 residues. CDR3 sequence reads: CSVLEWDRIDSGANVLTF. The CDR3 DNA reads TGCAGCGTTCTAGAATGGGACAGGATAGACTCTGGGGCCAACGTCCTGACTTTC.

Only one count was recorded for this clone. At one of its ends the junction is not consistent with the germline gene, which may arise from a read error. The chain employs TRBV6-2 or TRBV6-3 and TRBJ1-5; TRBD1 matches 8 bases. Germline lookup yields CDR1 MNHEY and CDR2 SVGEGT. The CDR3 runs 12 residues. In DNA form, the CDR3 reads TGTGCCAGCAGTCAACCGGGACAGGTCACCGTTTTT. Its protein product is CASSQPGQVTVF.

CDR3 sequence: CASSPGTGRTSTEAFF. The CDR3 nucleotides read TGTGCCAGCAGCCCCGGGACAGGGAGGACAAGCACTGAAGCTTTCTTT. This chain connects TRBV5-4 to TRBJ1-1, with TRBD1 matching over 9 bases. V shed 4 bases, J shed 4 bases, and the junction held 11 bases outside the gene matches. Per the germline V gene, CDR1 is SGHNT and CDR2 is YYREEE (reference sequence). This CDR3 comprises 16 residues. Variable domain in full (rest from reference TRBV5-4 and TRBJ1-1): ETGVTQSPTHLIKTRGQQVTLRCSSQSGHNTVSWYQQALGQGPQFIFQYYREEENGRGNFPPRFSGLQFPNYSSELNVNALELDDSALYLCASSPGTGRTSTEAFFGQGTRLTVV.

J is TRBJ2-7 and V is TRBV6-6, with D tentatively TRBD1 (6 bases). V shed 7 bases and J shed 5 bases, with 15 bases lying between them. The CDR3 runs 13 residues. CDR1 is MNHNY and CDR2 is SVGAGI in the germline V gene (reference sequence). CDR3 in DNA: TGTGCCAGCATCACCCAGGGGCTACACGAGCAGTACTTC. Amino acids: CASITQGLHEQYF.

The V and J genes are TRBV21-1 and TRBJ2-7; the table's D call TRBD2 went unverified against the DNA. TRBV21-1 is flagged as a pseudogene. CDR3 length: 14 residues. This chain's CDR3 is CASSNVEGGNEQYF. The CDR3 coding sequence is TGTGCCAGCAGCAATGTTGAGGGGGGGAACGAGCAGTACTTC.

V usage is TRBV5-6 and J usage is TRBJ2-7; D is possibly TRBD2 (5 bases). Germline values: CDR1 SGHDT, CDR2 YYEEEE. The CDR3 consists of 15 residues. V lost 0 bases and J lost 0, with 10 bases in between. The CDR3 DNA sequence: TGTGCCAGCAGCTTGGCCGTGGGGAGCTCCTACGAGCAGTACTTC. Encoded protein: CASSLAVGSSYEQYF. The whole variable domain, filled in from reference TRBV5-6 and TRBJ2-7, reads DAGVTQSPTHLIKTRGQQVTLRCSPKSGHDTVSWYQQALGQGPQFIFQYYEEEERQRGNFPDRFSGHQFPNYSSELNVNALLLGDSALYLCASSLAVGSSYEQYFGPGTRLTVT.

The rearrangement joins TRBV10-3 to TRBJ1-5; D not resolved. Germline CDR1 ENHRY, CDR2 SYGVKD. Trimming removed 0 bases at V and 0 bases at J, with 6 bases between. The CDR3 length is 15 residues. This CDR3 reads CAISESSFSNQPQHF. CDR3 DNA sequence: TGTGCCATCAGTGAGTCGAGTTTTAGCAATCAGCCCCAGCATTTT.

The rearrangement links TRBV5-4 to TRBJ2-3; a possible D gene is TRBD2 (7 bases). The V and J ends lost 0 bases and 1 base respectively, with 15 bases between them. CDR1 and CDR2 from the germline V gene are SGHNT and YYREEE (reference sequence). The CDR3 is 17 residues long. The CDR3 sequence is CASSLDIGGAGTDTQYF. For the CDR3, the DNA is TGTGCCAGCAGCTTGGATATTGGGGGGGCCGGCACAGATACGCAGTATTTT.

DNA for the CDR3: TGTGCCAGCAGTTACGTGGAGGGGGCAAGCTACACCTTC. Translated, it gives CASSYVEGASYTF. This rearrangement joins TRBV6-6 to TRBJ1-2; 7 bases map to TRBD1. The CDR3 covers 13 residues. Germline CDR1 and CDR2: MNHNY and SVGAGI (reference sequence). V was pared by 2 bases and J by 9 bases, with 6 bases of the junction left unmatched.

This clone was counted a single time. The rearrangement joins TRBV9 to TRBJ1-2, with 9 bases identical to TRBD1. Germline loops: CDR1 SGDLS, CDR2 YYNGEE. V lost 0 bases to trimming and J lost 8 bases; unmatched junction nucleotides: 5. This CDR3 has 14 amino acids. In DNA, the CDR3 is TGTGCCAGCAGCGTAGCTACAGGGGGCGGCGGCTACACCTTC. The encoded protein is CASSVATGGGGYTF.

V gene TRBV30 combines with J gene TRBJ1-1; D remains ambiguous. This CDR3 spans 15 amino acids. The V gene lost 0 bases and the J gene lost 4 bases, with 15 bases spanning the gap. In germline, CDR1 is GTSNPN, CDR2 SVGIG (reference sequence). Here the CDR3 reads CAWSVVTREGTEAFF. Written as DNA, the CDR3 is TGTGCCTGGAGTGTAGTGACTCGGGAGGGCACTGAAGCTTTCTTT.